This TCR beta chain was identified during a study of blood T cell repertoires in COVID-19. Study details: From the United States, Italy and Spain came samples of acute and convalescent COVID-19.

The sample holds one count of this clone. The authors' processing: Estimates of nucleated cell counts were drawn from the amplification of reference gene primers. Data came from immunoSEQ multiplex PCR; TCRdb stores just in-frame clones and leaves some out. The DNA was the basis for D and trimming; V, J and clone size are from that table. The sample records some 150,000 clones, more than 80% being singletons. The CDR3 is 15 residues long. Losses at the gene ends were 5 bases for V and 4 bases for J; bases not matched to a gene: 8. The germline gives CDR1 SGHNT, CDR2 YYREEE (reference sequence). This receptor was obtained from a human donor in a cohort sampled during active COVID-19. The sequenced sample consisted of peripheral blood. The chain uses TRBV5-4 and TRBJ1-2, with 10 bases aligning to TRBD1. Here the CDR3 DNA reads TGTGCCAGCAGTTCTGAGGGACAGGGGTTCTATGGCTACACCTTC. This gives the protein CASSSEGQGFYGYTF. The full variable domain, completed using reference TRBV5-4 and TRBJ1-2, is ETGVTQSPTHLIKTRGQQVTLRCSSQSGHNTVSWYQQALGQGPQFIFQYYREEENGRGNFPPRFSGLQFPNYSSELNVNALELDDSALYLCASSSEGQGFYGYTFGSGTRLTVV.